What follows describes a single TCR beta chain. Its antigen remains unknown. Primers: 60 V beta forward and 13 J beta reverse. Generated by immunoSEQ multiplex PCR, the TCRdb table keeps only in-frame clones and is missing some. The sample carries approximately 84,000 clones, about nine tenths recorded once. These data belong to a study of glioma-infiltrating T cells after dendritic cell vaccination. Overall study context: Between about 2002 and 2013, patients got autologous tumor lysate-pulsed dendritic cell vaccines. General study findings and limits: Survival was not directly related to TCR clonality in these patients.

Unmatched junction bases numbered 10, after V lost 2 bases and J lost 0 bases. The CDR3 has 17 residues. Germline CDR1 and CDR2: SGHTA and FQGNSA. The rearrangement joins TRBV7-2 to TRBJ2-7, with 7 bases identical to TRBD2. Sequences were derived from blood, sampled before dendritic cell vaccination. The clonotype comes from a human donor with glioblastoma. The CDR3 DNA reads TGTGCCAGCAGCTTATTATTTGGGAGGGTTTCCTCCTACGAGCAGTACTTC. Amino acids: CASSLLFGRVSSYEQYF. Supplemented by reference TRBV7-2 and TRBJ2-7, the full variable domain reads GAGVSQSPSNKVTEKGKDVELRCDPISGHTALYWYRQSLGQGLEFLIYFQGNSAPDKSGLPSDRFSAERTGGSVSTLTIQRTQQEDSAVYLCASSLLFGRVSSYEQYFGPGTRLTVT.